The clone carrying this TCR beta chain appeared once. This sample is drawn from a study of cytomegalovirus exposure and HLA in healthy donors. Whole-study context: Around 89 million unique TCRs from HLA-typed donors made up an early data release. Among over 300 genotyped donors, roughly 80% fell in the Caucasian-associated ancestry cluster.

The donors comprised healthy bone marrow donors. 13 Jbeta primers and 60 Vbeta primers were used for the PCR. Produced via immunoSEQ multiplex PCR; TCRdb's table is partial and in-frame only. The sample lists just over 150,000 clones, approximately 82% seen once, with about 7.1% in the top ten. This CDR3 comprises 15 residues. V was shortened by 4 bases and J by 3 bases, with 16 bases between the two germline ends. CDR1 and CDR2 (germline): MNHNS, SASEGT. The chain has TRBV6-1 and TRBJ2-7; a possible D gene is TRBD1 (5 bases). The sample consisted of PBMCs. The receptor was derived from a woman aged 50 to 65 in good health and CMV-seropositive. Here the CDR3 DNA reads TGTGCCAGCAGTGCAGACAGCCAACCCTACTACGAGCAGTACTTC. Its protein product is CASSADSQPYYEQYF.